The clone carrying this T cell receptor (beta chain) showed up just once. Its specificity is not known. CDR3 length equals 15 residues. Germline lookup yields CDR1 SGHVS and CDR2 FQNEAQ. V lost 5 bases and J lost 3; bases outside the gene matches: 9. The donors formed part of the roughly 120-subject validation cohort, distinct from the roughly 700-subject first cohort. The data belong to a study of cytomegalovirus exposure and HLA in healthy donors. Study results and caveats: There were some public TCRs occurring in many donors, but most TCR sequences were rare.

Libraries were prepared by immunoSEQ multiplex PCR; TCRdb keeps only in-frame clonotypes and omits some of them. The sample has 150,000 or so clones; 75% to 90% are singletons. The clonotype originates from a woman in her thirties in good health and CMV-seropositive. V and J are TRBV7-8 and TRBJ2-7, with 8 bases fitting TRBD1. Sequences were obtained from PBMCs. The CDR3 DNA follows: TGTGCCAGCAGCCGAGACAGGGGTAGAGTCTACGAGCAGTACTTC. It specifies CASSRDRGRVYEQYF.